This TCR beta chain was retrieved from a study of control samples from healthy donors and cancer patients (dated by TCRdb to the early 2020s). The library was built by means of the immunoSEQ multiplex PCR assay. TCRdb took over this immuneACCESS table, retaining in-frame rearrangements with V and J assigned. Such tables are incomplete; in checked studies, under half of the missing clones stem from an unresolved V gene, and the remainder is unexplained. This sample gives over 100,000 clones in total; less than 95% of them show up just once. Of the sample, about 4.2% falls within the top ten clones. A word on this clone: What antigen it recognizes has not been identified. No base-level quality is on record; no much larger clone is a single base apart.

The CDR3 runs 15 residues from the cysteine to the phenylalanine. The kept DNA is CDR3 alone, 45 bases in frame from the first base. Trimming removed 1 base from V and 7 bases from J, leaving 13 bases between the germline ends. The germline V gene specifies MNHNS as CDR1 and SASEGT as CDR2. The receptor chain draws on TRBV6-1 and TRBJ1-4; TRBD1 could be the D gene, as 6 bases match. This sequence was found in a human donor in good health. The donor label of this sample is uncertain. Sequencing input: blood. The CDR3 in this case is CASSEEGGGTEKLFF. The sequenced DNA: TGTGCCAGCAGTGAAGAAGGGGGGGGCACTGAAAAACTGTTTTTT.